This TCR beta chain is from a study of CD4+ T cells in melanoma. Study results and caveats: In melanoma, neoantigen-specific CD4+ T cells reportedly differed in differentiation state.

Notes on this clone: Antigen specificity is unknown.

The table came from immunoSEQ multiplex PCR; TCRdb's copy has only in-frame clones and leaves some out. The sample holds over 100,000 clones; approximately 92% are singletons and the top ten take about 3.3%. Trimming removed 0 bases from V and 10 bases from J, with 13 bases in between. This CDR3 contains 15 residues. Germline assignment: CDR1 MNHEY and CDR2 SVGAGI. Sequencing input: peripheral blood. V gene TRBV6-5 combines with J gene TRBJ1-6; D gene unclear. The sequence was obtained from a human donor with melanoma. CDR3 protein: CASSYSPGFGSPLHF. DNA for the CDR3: TGTGCCAGCAGTTACTCCCCAGGCTTCGGATCACCCCTCCACTTT.